This T cell receptor (beta chain) was recorded in a study of T cells in Graves' hyperthyroidism and ophthalmopathy. Amplified regions were TCR beta CDR3 sequences from RNA transcripts. With the HTBI primer set, the TCR CDR3 went through a first round of RT-PCR. MiXCR, applied by TCRdb to the multiplex PCR reads, yields one record per CDR3 protein. The table lists about 480,000 distinct CDR3 sequences, approximately 22% of them singletons. V dropped 5 bases and J dropped 1 base, with 14 bases sitting between them. The CDR3 is 15 residues long. Germline V lookup: CDR1 MNHEY, CDR2 SVGEGT. This clonotype was observed a few times.

Sequenced input: blood. The rearrangement uses TRBV6-2 or TRBV6-3 and TRBJ1-1; D call uncertain. The TCR comes from a woman aged 70-85 years with Graves' ophthalmopathy. CDR3 coding DNA: TGTGCCAGCAGTGGTGGCGAACGGTGGAACACTGAAGCTTTCTTT. This gives the protein CASSGGERWNTEAFF.